What follows is one T cell receptor beta chain and its context. The CDR3 has 14 residues. V lost 0 bases, J lost 6 bases, and 8 bases lay in between. Germline loops: CDR1 MNHEY, CDR2 SVGAGI. Brentuximab vedotin exposure varied among the patients, all of whom had relapsed after autologous stem cell transplantation. Repertoires were generated with immunoSEQ multiplex PCR, while TCRdb's copy carries only in-frame clones and drops some. The sample consists of some 100,000 clones, roughly 92% of them appearing once. The data derive from a study of PD-1 blockade in classical Hodgkin lymphoma. The sample in question was peripheral blood mononuclear cells (PBMCs), obtained at baseline. This sequence was found in a human donor with classical Hodgkin lymphoma. This chain links TRBV6-5 with TRBJ2-2; D might be TRBD2 (7 bases). As DNA, the CDR3 is TGTGCCAGCAGTTACTCGGGGGGGCCCGGGGAGCTGTTTTTT. Translated, it gives CASSYSGGPGELFF.